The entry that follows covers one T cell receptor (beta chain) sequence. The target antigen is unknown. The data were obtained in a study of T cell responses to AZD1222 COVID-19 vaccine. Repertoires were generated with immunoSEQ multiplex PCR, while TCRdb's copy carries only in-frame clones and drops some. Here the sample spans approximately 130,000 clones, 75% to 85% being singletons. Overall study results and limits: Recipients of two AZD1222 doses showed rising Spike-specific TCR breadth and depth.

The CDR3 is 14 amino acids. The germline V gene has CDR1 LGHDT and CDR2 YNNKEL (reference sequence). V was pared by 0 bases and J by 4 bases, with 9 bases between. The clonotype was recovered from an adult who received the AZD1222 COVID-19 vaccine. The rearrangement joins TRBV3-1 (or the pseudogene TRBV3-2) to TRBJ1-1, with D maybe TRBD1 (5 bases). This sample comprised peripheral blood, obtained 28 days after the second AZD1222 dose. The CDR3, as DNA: TGTGCCAGCAGCCAAGACAGGGCCCGCACTGAAGCTTTCTTT. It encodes CASSQDRARTEAFF.